The sequence of this T cell receptor beta chain was determined in a study of blood T cell repertoires in COVID-19. Profiling relied on immunoSEQ multiplex PCR, and the TCRdb table lists in-frame clones only, not all of them. The top ten clones hold about a quarter of a sample with approximately 70,000 clones, 79% of them seen once. This CDR3 has 13 residues. Germline V gene lookup returns CDR1 SGHRS and CDR2 YFSETQ. Trimming removed 4 bases at V and 3 bases at J, with 10 bases between. The chain employs TRBV5-1 and TRBJ1-1; no clear D gene. The clonotype was recovered from a man between 60 and 75 years old with active or convalescent COVID-19. Sequenced sample: peripheral blood. In nucleotides, the CDR3 is TGCGCCAGCAGCACCGGAGCGGACACTGAAGCTTTCTTT. Translated, it gives CASSTGADTEAFF.